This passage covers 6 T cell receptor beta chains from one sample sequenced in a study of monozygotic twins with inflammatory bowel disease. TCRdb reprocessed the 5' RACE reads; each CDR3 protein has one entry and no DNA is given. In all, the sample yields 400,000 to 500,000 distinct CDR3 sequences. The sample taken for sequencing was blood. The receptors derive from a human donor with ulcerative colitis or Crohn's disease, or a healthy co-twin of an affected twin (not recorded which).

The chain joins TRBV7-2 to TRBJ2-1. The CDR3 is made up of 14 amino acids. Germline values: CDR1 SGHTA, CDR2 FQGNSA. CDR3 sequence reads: CASSLGFGQNEQFF.

The CDR3: CASSLPTIMNTEAFF. The chain combines TRBV28 with TRBJ1-1. This CDR3 has 15 residues. The germline V gene has CDR1 MDHEN and CDR2 SYDVKM. Using reference TRBV28 and TRBJ1-1 for the parts outside the CDR3, the full variable domain is DVKVTQSSRYLVKRTGEKVFLECVQDMDHENMFWYRQDPGLGLRLIYFSYDVKMKEKGDIPEGYSVSREKKERFSLILESASTNQTSMYLCASSLPTIMNTEAFFGQGTRLTVV.

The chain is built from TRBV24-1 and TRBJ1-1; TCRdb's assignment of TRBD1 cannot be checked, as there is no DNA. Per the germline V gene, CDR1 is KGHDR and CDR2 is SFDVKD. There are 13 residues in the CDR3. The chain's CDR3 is CATSDLGGAEAFF.

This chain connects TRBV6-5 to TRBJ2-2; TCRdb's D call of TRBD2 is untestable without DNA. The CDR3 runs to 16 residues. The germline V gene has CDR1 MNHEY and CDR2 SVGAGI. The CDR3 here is CASTFGGLAGTGELFF.

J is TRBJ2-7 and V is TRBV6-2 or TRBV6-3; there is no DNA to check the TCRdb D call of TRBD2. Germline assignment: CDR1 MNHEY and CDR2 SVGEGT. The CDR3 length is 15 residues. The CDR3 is CATSPSGSYSYEQYF.

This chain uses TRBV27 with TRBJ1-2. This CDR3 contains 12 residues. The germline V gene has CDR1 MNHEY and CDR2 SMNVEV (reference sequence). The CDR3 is CASSSIGDGYTF.